One and the same sample provided the 3 T cell receptor beta chains below, sequenced in a study of T cells in Graves' hyperthyroidism and ophthalmopathy (dated by TCRdb to between 2018 and 2021). Library prep was done by multiplex PCR. Sequencing was performed on an Illumina HiSeq 2000. The TCR beta CDR3 regions were amplified from the RNA transcripts. The first round of RT-PCR for the TCR CDR3 was performed with the HTBI primer set and the Qiagen OneStep RT-PCR kit. Clones were called with MiXCR by TCRdb after fastp trimmed the public reads at Q25, and only in-frame beta chains were retained. Rows are combined by CDR3 protein, so each entry shows the most common genes and DNA. Counted in this sample were 490,000 or so distinct CDR3 sequences; nearly 20% of them appeared once. The ten largest make up 47% of the sample. The sequenced sample consisted of blood. The receptor source for this set is a man aged 40-49 years with Graves' ophthalmopathy.

The V and J genes are TRBV18 and TRBJ2-7; D is uncertain. The V gene's germline CDR1 is KGHSH and CDR2 LQKENI. Deletions cut 5 bases from V and 3 bases from J, with 17 bases between. The CDR3 spans 15 residues. The CDR3 reads CASSDGWVDLYEQYF. The CDR3, as DNA: TGTGCCAGCTCAGACGGTTGGGTTGATCTCTACGAGCAGTACTTC.

This clonotype appeared a few times. This CDR3 is CASSSREGHYEQFF. For the CDR3, the DNA is TGTGCCAGCAGCTCCCGGGAGGGCCATTATGAGCAGTTCTTC. The genes are TRBV7-6 and TRBJ2-1; 8 nucleotides match TRBD2. From germline, CDR1 is SGHVS and CDR2 FNYEAQ. This CDR3 comprises 14 residues. After removal of 4 bases from V and 8 bases from J, the junction contained 7 bases not matched to a gene.

This clonotype was seen repeatedly, ten times or more. The chain uses TRBV7-2 and TRBJ1-2; D is perhaps TRBD1 (6 bases). The V gene lost 1 base and the J gene lost 5 bases, with 11 bases spanning the gap. The CDR3 loop spans 14 amino acids. Germline V lookup: CDR1 SGHTA, CDR2 FQGNSA. CDR3: CASSLGGQGYGYTF. For the CDR3, the DNA is TGTGCCAGCAGCTTAGGGGGGCAGGGATATGGCTACACCTTC.